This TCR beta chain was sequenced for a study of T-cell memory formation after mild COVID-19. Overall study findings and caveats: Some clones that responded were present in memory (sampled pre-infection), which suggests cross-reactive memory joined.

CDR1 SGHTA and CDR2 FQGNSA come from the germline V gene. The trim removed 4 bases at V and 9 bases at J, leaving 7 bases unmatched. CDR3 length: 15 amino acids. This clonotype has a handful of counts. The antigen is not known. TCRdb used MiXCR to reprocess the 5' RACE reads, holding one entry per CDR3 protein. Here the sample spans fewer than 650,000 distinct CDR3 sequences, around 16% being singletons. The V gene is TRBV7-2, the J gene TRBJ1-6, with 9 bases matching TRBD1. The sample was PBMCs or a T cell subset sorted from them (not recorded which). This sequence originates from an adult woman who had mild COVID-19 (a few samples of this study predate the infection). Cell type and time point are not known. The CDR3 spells CASSWGGQGSSPLHF. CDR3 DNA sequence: TGTGCCAGCAGCTGGGGGGGACAGGGAAGTTCACCCCTCCACTTT.